These T cell receptor beta chains were read from a single sample in a study of T cells expressing NK-cell markers. From its re-call of the 5' RACE reads, TCRdb lists each CDR3 protein once, without DNA. The listing records around 180,000 distinct CDR3 sequences. Sequenced: blood T cells: a sorted CD56 or NKG2C T cell subset, CD4+ or CD8+ T cells, or bulk PBMC T cells (not recorded which). Receptors originate from a man aged 18-69 years in good health. CDR3s include the opening cysteine and the closing phenylalanine or tryptophan. Clone size is shown for a subset of rows, as once, few, many or a class of expanded clone.

size,V,J,length,CDR3
-,TRBV5-1,TRBJ2-7,15,CASSHRQQQSYEQYF
-,TRBV5-1,TRBJ1-5,14,CASSLAGVGQPQHF
-,TRBV6-6,TRBJ2-3,13,CASSTGRPDTQYF
-,TRBV28,TRBJ2-7,14,CASSPSGTGHEQYF
-,TRBV7-8,TRBJ2-7,16,CASSKTQGAKFYEQYF
-,TRBV27,TRBJ1-5,17,CASSLSMAAFSNQPQHF
-,TRBV18,TRBJ1-2,13,CASSPPRGHGYTF
-,TRBV29-1,TRBJ2-7,12,CSVGQGAREQYF
-,TRBV4-1,TRBJ2-1,17,CASSQEPWGTQYNEQFF
-,TRBV16,TRBJ1-4,16,CASSQSLPGTNEKLFF
-,TRBV28,TRBJ2-7,11,CASTFSRDWYF
-,TRBV11-3,TRBJ2-1,14,CASSGSGAIDEQFF
-,TRBV20-1,TRBJ2-7,17,CSARAEGLVQPSGEQYF
-,TRBV2,TRBJ2-7,15,CASGGAGTSVYEQYF
-,TRBV7-3,TRBJ2-1,14,CASSLGAWGNEQFF
-,TRBV25-1,TRBJ1-4,22,CASSPRRAPRGTAVERYEKLFF
-,TRBV27,TRBJ1-5,14,CASSEVGQDQPQHF
-,TRBV5-4,TRBJ2-7,15,CASSPTGSRSYEQYF
medium-sized,TRBV6-5,TRBJ2-3,16,CASTSRDGDSTDTQYF
-,TRBV20-1,TRBJ2-5,15,CSARAEAGGRETQYF
-,TRBV4-2,TRBJ2-7,15,CASSQDEGNGFEQYF
-,TRBV5-6,TRBJ2-3,18,CASSLRDRDFEYSNTQYF
-,TRBV9,TRBJ2-3,13,CASRGTSADTQYF
-,TRBV12-3/TRBV12-4,TRBJ2-5,15,CASRTTGGKQETQYF
-,TRBV7-9,TRBJ1-1,15,CASSLAGDKGAEAFF
-,TRBV21-1,TRBJ2-1,16,CASSTLEGGHSDEQFF
-,TRBV6-1,TRBJ1-5,15,CASSEGVGGNQPQHF
-,TRBV7-8,TRBJ1-4,14,CASSSDRGREKLFF
-,TRBV11-1,TRBJ2-3,16,CASSLDATGVPDTQYF
-,TRBV12-3/TRBV12-4,TRBJ2-1,16,CASGLTGGLVHDEQFF
-,TRBV6-1,TRBJ2-5,14,CASRMGSIQETQYF
-,TRBV28,TRBJ2-5,13,CASRRQGRETQYF
-,TRBV6-1,TRBJ2-7,14,CASTHGGPDSGQYF
-,TRBV19,TRBJ2-3,15,CASSGWFERADTQYF
-,TRBV7-9,TRBJ2-3,15,CASSLESKDTDTQYF